This T cell receptor beta chain was observed in a study of Ad26.COV2.S vaccination and SARS-CoV-2 variants. For the study at large: Donor was one of the participants in the Ad26.COV2.S arm of the COV1001 trial. The vaccine Ad26.COV2.S was put into the muscle once, or twice with 56 days between.

Regarding treatment: approximately 18 received Ad26.COV2.S at low or high dose, single or two shots; about five received placebo; per-sample allocation not given. Following the first vaccine or placebo injection, samples were taken on day 63. This person who donated was an adult of 18-55 years in Boston. The CDR3 has 11 residues. V lost 8 bases, J lost 0 bases, and 5 bases lay in between. CDR1 and CDR2 from the germline V gene are MNHEY and SVGAGI. For this clone: What it recognizes is unknown.

Study results and limitations: Similar non-spike TCR breadth was seen in vaccine and placebo recipients.

Profiled with immunoSEQ multiplex PCR; TCRdb holds only in-frame clones, not every one. The sample includes about 350,000 clones, approximately 86% seen only once; the top ten take about 10%. The sequence was collected from a person aged 18-65 years who received the Ad26.COV2.S COVID-19 vaccine or a placebo. V gene TRBV6-5 combines with J gene TRBJ2-7; D uncertain. The sample consisted of peripheral blood, taken in a trial of Ad26.COV2.S vaccine versus placebo. The CDR3 sequence: CASHSSYEQYF. The CDR3 DNA is TGTGCCAGCCACTCCTCCTACGAGCAGTACTTC.